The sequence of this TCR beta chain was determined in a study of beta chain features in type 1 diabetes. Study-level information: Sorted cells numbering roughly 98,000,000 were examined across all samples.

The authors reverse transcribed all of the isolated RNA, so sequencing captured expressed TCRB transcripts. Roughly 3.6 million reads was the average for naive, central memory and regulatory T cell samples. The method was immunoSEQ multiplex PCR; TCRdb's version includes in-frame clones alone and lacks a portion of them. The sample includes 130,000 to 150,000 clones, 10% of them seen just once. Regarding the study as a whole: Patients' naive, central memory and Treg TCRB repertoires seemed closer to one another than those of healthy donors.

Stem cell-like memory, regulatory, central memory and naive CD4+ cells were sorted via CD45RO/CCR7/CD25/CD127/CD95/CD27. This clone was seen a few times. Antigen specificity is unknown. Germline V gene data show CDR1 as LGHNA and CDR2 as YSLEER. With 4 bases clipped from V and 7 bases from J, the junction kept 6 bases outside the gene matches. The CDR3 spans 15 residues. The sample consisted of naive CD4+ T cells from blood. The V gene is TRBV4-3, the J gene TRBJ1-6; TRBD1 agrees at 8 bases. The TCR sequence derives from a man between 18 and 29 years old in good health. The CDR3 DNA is TGCGCCAGCAGCCTGGACAGGGCCTGGAATTCACCCCTCCACTTT. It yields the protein CASSLDRAWNSPLHF.